This is a list of T cell receptor beta chains from one sample in a study of shared clonotypes between healthy human individuals. Clones were read by immunoSEQ multiplex PCR, and TCRdb kept only the in-frame ones, dropping some. The repertoire holds some 800,000 clones, with about 92% as singletons. Material: naive CD8+ T cells sorted from blood. These receptors were collected from a man younger than 45 in good health. Each CDR3 is given with its conserved first and last residue. Each record gives: V gene, J gene, D gene, clone size, CDR3 protein, CDR3 DNA. D genes are given only for firm matches. Part of the rows lack a size; the others show once, few, many or a class for expanded clones.

>TRBV9|TRBJ2-2|-|-
CASQRPGPRTGELFF
TGTGCCAGCCAAAGACCGGGACCCCGCACCGGGGAGCTGTTTTTT
>TRBV11-2|TRBJ1-1|-|-
CASSLAPGDPEAFF
TGTGCCAGCAGCTTAGCCCCAGGGGACCCTGAAGCTTTCTTT
>TRBV7-2|TRBJ2-3|TRBD2|-
CASSSTGTSVEDTQYF
TGTGCCAGCAGCTCTACCGGGACTAGCGTTGAAGATACGCAGTATTTT
>TRBV5-1|TRBJ1-2|-|-
CASSWTGTDYGYTF
TGCGCCAGCAGCTGGACCGGGACGGACTATGGCTACACCTTC
>TRBV29-1|TRBJ1-1|TRBD1|-
CSVEGTGFTEAFF
TGCAGCGTTGAAGGGACAGGGTTTACTGAAGCTTTCTTT
>TRBV4-1|TRBJ2-2|-|-
CASSQKRYTGELFF
TGCGCCAGCAGCCAAAAGCGGTACACCGGGGAGCTGTTTTTT
>TRBV2|TRBJ2-7|-|once
CASRHSYEQYF
TGTGCCAGCCGGCACTCCTACGAGCAGTACTTC
>TRBV27|TRBJ2-7|-|-
CASSTDPPDDVGGQYF
TGTGCCAGCAGTACCGACCCCCCGGACGACGTCGGAGGGCAGTACTTC
>TRBV28|TRBJ2-3|TRBD2|-
CASSLRTLAGGTDTQYF
TGTGCCAGCAGTTTACGGACCCTAGCGGGAGGCACAGATACGCAGTATTTT
>TRBV4-2|TRBJ2-2|TRBD2|few
CASSGRLAGGGTGELFF
TGTGCCAGCAGCGGACGACTAGCGGGAGGGGGCACCGGGGAGCTGTTTTTT
>TRBV5-1|TRBJ2-5|-|-
CASSLEGLETQYF
TGCGCCAGCAGCTTGGAAGGGTTGGAGACCCAGTACTTC
>TRBV28|TRBJ1-1|TRBD1|-
CASSPKTGTGLEAFF
TGTGCCAGCAGTCCGAAGACCGGGACAGGGCTTGAAGCTTTCTTT
>TRBV27|TRBJ2-7|-|-
CASSPRTALFGYEQYF
TGTGCCAGCAGTCCTCGGACGGCATTGTTTGGGTACGAGCAGTACTTC
>TRBV18|TRBJ2-1|-|-
CASSPSVLGSYNEQFF
TGTGCCAGCTCACCGTCCGTATTAGGCTCCTACAATGAGCAGTTCTTC
>TRBV29-1|TRBJ1-2|-|once
CSVTREGSPEESNYGYTF
TGCAGCGTGACCCGCGAGGGGTCCCCCGAAGAGTCTAACTATGGCTACACCTTC
>TRBV2|TRBJ1-2|TRBD1|-
CASSGKGQGYHYGYTF
TGTGCCAGCAGTGGTAAAGGACAGGGGTATCACTATGGCTACACCTTC